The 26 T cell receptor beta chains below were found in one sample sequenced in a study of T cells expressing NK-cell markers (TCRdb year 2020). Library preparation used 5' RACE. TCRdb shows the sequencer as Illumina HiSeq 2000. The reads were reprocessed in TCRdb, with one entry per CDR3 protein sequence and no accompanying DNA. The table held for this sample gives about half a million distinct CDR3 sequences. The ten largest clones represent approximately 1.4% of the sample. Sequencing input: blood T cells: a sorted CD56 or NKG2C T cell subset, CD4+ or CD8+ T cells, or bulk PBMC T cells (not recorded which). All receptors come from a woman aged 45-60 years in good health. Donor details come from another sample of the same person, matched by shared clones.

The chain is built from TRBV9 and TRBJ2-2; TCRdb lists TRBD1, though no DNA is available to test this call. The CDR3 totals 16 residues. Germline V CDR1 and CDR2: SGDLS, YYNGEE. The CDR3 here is CASSVDRAGRTGELFF.

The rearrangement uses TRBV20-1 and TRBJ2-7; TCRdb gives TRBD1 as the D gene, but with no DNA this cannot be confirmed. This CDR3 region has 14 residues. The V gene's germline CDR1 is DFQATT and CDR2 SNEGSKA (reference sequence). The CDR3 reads CSARANRGTYEQYF.

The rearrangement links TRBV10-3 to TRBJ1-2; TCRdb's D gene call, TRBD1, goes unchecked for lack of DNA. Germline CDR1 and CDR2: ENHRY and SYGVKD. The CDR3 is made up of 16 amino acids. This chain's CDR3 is CAISESKGGDNYGYTF.

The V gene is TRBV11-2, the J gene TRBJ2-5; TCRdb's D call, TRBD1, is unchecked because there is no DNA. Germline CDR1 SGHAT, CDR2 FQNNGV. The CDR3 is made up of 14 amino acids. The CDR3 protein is CASSPSGGGETQYF.

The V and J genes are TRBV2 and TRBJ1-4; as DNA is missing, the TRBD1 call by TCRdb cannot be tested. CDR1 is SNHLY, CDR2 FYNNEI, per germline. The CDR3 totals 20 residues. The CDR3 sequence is CASSENFVGGDYATNEKLFF.

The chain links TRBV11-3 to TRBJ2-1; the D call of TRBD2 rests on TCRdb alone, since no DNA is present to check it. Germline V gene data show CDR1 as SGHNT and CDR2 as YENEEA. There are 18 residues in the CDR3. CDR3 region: CASSSPGLAGGPKDEQFF.

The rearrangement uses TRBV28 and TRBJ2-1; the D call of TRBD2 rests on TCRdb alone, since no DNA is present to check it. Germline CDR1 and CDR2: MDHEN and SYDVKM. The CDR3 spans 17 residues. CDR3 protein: CASSPRGSGRARGEQFF.

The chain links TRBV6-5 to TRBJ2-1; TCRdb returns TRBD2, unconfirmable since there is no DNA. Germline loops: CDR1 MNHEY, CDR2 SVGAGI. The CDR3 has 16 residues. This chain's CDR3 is CASSPVAGGGWNEQFF.

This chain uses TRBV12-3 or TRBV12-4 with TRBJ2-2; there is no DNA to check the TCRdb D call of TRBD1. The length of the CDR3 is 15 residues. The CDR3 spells CASSFLQGGTGELFF.

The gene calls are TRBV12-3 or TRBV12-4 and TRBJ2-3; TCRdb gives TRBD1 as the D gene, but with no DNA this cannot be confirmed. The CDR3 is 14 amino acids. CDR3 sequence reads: CASSYRGVGDTQYF.

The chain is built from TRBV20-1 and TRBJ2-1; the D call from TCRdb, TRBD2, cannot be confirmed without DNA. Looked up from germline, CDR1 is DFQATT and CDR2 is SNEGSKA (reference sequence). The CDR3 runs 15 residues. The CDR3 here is CSAVGYAGSYNEQFF.

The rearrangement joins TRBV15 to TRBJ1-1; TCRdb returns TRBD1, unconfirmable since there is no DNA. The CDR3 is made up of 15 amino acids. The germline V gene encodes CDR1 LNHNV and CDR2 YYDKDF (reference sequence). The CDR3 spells CATSSVRRLNTEAFF.

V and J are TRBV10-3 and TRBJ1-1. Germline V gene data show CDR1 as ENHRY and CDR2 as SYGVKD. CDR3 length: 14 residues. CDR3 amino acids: CAISELQGSSEAFF.

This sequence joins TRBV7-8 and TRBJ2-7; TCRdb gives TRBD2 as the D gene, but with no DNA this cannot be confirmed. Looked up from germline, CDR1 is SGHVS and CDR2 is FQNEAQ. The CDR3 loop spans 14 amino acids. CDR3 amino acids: CASSLGLAGDQQYF.

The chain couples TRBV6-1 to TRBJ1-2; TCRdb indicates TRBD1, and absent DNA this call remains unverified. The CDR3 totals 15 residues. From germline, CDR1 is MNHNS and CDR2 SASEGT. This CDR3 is CASSQPGRIGYGYTF.

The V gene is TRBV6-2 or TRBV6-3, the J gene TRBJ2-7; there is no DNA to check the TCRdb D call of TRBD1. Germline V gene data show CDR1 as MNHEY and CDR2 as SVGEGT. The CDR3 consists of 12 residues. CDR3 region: CAVGQLGHEQYF.

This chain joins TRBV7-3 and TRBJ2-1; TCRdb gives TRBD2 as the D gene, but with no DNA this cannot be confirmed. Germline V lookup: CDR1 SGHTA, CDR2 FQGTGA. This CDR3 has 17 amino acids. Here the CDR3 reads CASSSRTSGSSMYEQFF. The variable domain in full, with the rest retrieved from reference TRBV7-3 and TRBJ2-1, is GAGVSQTPSNKVTEKGKYVELRCDPISGHTALYWYRQSLGQGPEFLIYFQGTGAADDSGLPNDRFFAVRPEGSVSTLKIQRTERGDSAVYLCASSSRTSGSSMYEQFFGPGTRLTVL.

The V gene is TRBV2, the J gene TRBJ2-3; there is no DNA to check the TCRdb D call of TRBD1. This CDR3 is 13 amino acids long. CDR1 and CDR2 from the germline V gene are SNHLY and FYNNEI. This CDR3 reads CASSNEREDTQYF.

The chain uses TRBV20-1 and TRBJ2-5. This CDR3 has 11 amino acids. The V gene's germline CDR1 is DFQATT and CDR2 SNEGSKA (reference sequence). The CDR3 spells CSAHRTETQYF.

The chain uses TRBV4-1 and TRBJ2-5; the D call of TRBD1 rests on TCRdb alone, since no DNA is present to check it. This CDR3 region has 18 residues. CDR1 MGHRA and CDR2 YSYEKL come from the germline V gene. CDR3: CASSQEWQGMSPQETQYF.

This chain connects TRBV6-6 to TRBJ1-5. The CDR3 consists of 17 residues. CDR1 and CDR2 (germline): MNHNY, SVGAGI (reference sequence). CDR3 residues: CASSQRKSRDSNQPQHF.

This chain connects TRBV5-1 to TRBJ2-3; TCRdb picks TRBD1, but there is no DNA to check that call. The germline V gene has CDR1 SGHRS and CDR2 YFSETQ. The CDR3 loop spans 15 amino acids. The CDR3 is CASSLGQSGTDTQYF. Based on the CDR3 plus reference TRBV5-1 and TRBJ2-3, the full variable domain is KAGVTQTPRYLIKTRGQQVTLSCSPISGHRSVSWYQQTPGQGLQFLFEYFSETQRNKGNFPGRFSGRQFSNSRSEMNVSTLELGDSALYLCASSLGQSGTDTQYFGPGTRLTVL.

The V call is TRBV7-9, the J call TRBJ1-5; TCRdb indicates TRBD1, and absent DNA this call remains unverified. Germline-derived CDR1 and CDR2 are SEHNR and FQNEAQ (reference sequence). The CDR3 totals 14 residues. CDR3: CASSSDRRGQPQHF.

CDR3 region: CASSDRANTGELFF. The chain uses TRBV21-1 and TRBJ2-2; TCRdb designates TRBD1, a call that cannot be tested without DNA. TRBV21-1 is classified as a pseudogene. This CDR3 is built from 14 residues.

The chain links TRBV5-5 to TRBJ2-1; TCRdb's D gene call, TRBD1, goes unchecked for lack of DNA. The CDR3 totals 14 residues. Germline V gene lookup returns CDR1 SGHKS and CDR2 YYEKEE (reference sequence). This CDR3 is CASNRDRVRDEQFF.

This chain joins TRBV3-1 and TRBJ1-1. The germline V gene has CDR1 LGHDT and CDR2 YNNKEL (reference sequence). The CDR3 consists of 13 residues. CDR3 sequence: CASSQGIEQRVFF. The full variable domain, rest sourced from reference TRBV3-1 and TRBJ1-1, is DTAVSQTPKYLVTQMGNDKSIKCEQNLGHDTMYWYKQDSKKFLKIMFSYNNKELIINETVPNRFSPKSPDKAHLNLHINSLELGDSAVYFCASSQGIEQRVFFGQGTRLTVV.